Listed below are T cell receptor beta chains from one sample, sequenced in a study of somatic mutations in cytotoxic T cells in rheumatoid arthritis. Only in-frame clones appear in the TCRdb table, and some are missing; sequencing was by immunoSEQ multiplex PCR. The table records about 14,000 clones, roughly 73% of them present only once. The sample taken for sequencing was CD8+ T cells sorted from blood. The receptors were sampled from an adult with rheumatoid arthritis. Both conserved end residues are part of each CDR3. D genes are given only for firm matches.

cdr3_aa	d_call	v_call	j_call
CASSVRGGGFYNEQFF	.	TRBV9	TRBJ2-1
CASSLRAGRNTEAFF	.	TRBV27	TRBJ1-1
CASSFRTLANVLTF	.	TRBV5-1	TRBJ2-6
CASSLRDRGQETQYF	TRBD1	TRBV5-5	TRBJ2-5
CASSQTWDPKNTEAFF	.	TRBV7-9	TRBJ1-1
CASSKAMVNTEAFF	.	TRBV21-1	TRBJ1-1
CASSGFWDRGTGGANVLTF	TRBD1	TRBV13	TRBJ2-6
CASSQMTSGNTIYF	.	TRBV7-8	TRBJ1-3
CSVFSTASYEQYF	.	TRBV29-1	TRBJ2-7
CASSQGGSWPLHF	.	TRBV4-1	TRBJ1-6
CASSPIAGGGADTQYF	TRBD2	TRBV27	TRBJ2-3
CASSPVGTGELFF	.	TRBV5-1	TRBJ2-2
CASQRVENQPQHF	.	TRBV6-5	TRBJ1-5
CAISDGGRRNTGELFF	.	TRBV10-3	TRBJ2-2
CASSLDSNYGYTF	.	TRBV5-1	TRBJ1-2
CASSQTDIGGAETDTQYF	TRBD2	TRBV7-3	TRBJ2-3
CASSSTGTGGLNQPQHF	TRBD1	TRBV4-1	TRBJ1-5
CASSLGGTYGYTF	.	TRBV7-2	TRBJ1-2
CASSLVDLRYSNQPQHF	.	TRBV5-8	TRBJ1-5
CATSRNLPGQVDEQYF	TRBD1	TRBV15	TRBJ2-7
CASSLSRGWVHSKSPLHF	.	TRBV7-9	TRBJ1-6
CASSPGTGNGYTF	TRBD1	TRBV5-1	TRBJ1-2
CASSYDGLAGYNEQFF	TRBD2	TRBV6-5	TRBJ2-1
CAIHRGGQVPLTQYF	.	TRBV5-3	TRBJ2-3
CASTPNGYEQYF	.	TRBV27	TRBJ2-7
CASSLAGDGTDTQYF	TRBD2	TRBV10-1	TRBJ2-3
CASSYSTGAGELFF	TRBD1	TRBV6-5	TRBJ2-2
CATGRGGMNTEAFF	.	TRBV6-1	TRBJ1-1
CASSQDGKGGTEAFF	.	TRBV4-1	TRBJ1-1
CASSMGQLYNEQFF	TRBD1	TRBV6-5	TRBJ2-1
CASSSWGRNTEAFF	.	TRBV5-1	TRBJ1-1
CASRRVPSEPQHF	.	TRBV10-2	TRBJ1-5
CSVSWDRSYTF	.	TRBV29-1	TRBJ1-2
CAIRQGQGEYEQFF	TRBD1	TRBV10-3	TRBJ2-1
CASSDSRAGSDTQYF	TRBD2	TRBV6-4	TRBJ2-3